The 12 T cell receptor beta chains below all came from one sample that was sequenced in a study of blood T cell repertoires in COVID-19. The protocol was immunoSEQ multiplex PCR, while the TCRdb copy is restricted to in-frame clones and leaves out a portion. This table holds 150,000 to 200,000 clones, roughly 93% found once. The sequencing input was peripheral blood. The source of these receptors is a man younger than 30 with acute or convalescent COVID-19.

This clone has more than one count but fewer than ten. The V call is TRBV3-1 (or the pseudogene TRBV3-2), the J call TRBJ2-2; possible D gene TRBD2, 6 bases. The CDR3 runs 16 residues. CDR1 and CDR2 (germline): LGHDT, YNNKEL (reference sequence). V gave up 4 bases and J gave up 6 bases, with 18 bases separating them. The CDR3 loop reads CASSRRVAQGSGELFF. CDR3 DNA sequence: TGTGCCAGCAGCCGGAGGGTAGCCCAAGGGTCCGGGGAGCTGTTTTTT.

This clone appeared a few times. The rearrangement uses TRBV19 and TRBJ1-2; no clear D. The CDR3 sequence is 14 residues long. The V gene's germline CDR1 is LNHDA and CDR2 SQIVND (reference sequence). V was shortened by 5 bases and J by 0 bases, with 10 bases between the two germline ends. This chain's CDR3 is CASSPSVTNYGYTF. In DNA form, the CDR3 reads TGTGCCAGTAGTCCGAGCGTAACTAACTATGGCTACACCTTC.

The chain couples TRBV30 to TRBJ2-2, with TRBD1 as a possible D gene (6 bases). CDR3 length: 16 amino acids. Germline loops: CDR1 GTSNPN, CDR2 SVGIG (reference sequence). The germline V and J ends were trimmed by 4 bases and 1 base, with 16 bases remaining between them. CDR3 nucleotides: TGTGCCTGGACATCAAGGGGACACCTGAACACCGGGGAGCTGTTTTTT. Protein product: CAWTSRGHLNTGELFF.

The rearrangement uses TRBV19 and TRBJ1-5, with TRBD1 matching over 12 bases. The V gene end was trimmed by 5 bases and the J gene end by 6 bases; junction bases not matched to a gene: 8. In germline, CDR1 is LNHDA, CDR2 SQIVND (reference sequence). This CDR3 has 16 residues. The CDR3 nucleotides read TGTGCCAGTAGTGAAATCGGGACAGGGGGCAGTCAGCCCCAGCATTTT. This sequence encodes CASSEIGTGGSQPQHF.

V is TRBV7-6 and J is TRBJ1-1; tentative D call: TRBD1 (6 bases). The CDR3 is 14 amino acids. V was shortened by 10 bases and J by 1 base, with 16 bases between the two germline ends. Germline loops: CDR1 SGHVS, CDR2 FNYEAQ. CDR3 nucleotide sequence: TGTGCCACCCTCCCCGGGACAACGAACACTGAAGCTTTCTTT. Translated: CATLPGTTNTEAFF. The whole variable domain, remainder taken from reference TRBV7-6 and TRBJ1-1, is GAGVSQSPRYKVTKRGQDVALRCDPISGHVSLYWYRQALGQGPEFLTYFNYEAQQDKSGLPNDRFSAERPEGSISTLTIQRTEQRDSAMYRCATLPGTTNTEAFFGQGTRLTVV.

The chain carries TRBV2 and TRBJ1-2, with D maybe TRBD1 (6 bases). CDR1 and CDR2 from the germline V gene are SNHLY and FYNNEI. This CDR3 has 13 residues. Trimming left V 4 bases short and J 7 bases short, with 13 bases between. CDR3 in DNA: TGTGCCAGCAGTGGCAACAGGGCGGCTGGCTACACCTTC. Its translation is CASSGNRAAGYTF.

This chain uses TRBV4-2 with TRBJ1-2; 7 bases map to TRBD1. J was trimmed by 2 bases and V by 0 bases; bases with no gene match: 0. Per the germline V gene, CDR1 is LGHNA and CDR2 is YNFKEQ. The CDR3 length is 14 residues. In DNA, the CDR3 is TGTGCCAGCAGCCAAGACAGGGGGAACTATGGCTACACCTTC. Its protein product is CASSQDRGNYGYTF.

This clone was counted a single time. The J gene is TRBJ1-1, the V gene TRBV6-2 or TRBV6-3, with 7 bases aligning to TRBD1. The CDR3 sequence is 14 residues long. CDR1 and CDR2 (germline): MNHEY, SVGEGT. The J segment lost 5 bases and the V segment lost 2 bases, leaving 5 bases of the junction unmatched. The CDR3 sequence: CASSYEGQRTEAFF. CDR3 sequence (DNA): TGTGCCAGCAGTTACGAGGGACAGAGAACTGAAGCTTTCTTT.

CDR3 coding DNA: TGTGCCAGCAGCTCCACCGGGACAGGGGCACCCAGCTATGGCTACACCTTC. Amino acid sequence: CASSSTGTGAPSYGYTF. J is TRBJ1-2 and V is TRBV5-8; 10 bases match TRBD1. From germline, CDR1 is SGHTS and CDR2 YDEGEE. The junction had 12 bases not matched to a gene; V was cut back by 3 bases and J by 4 bases. The CDR3 runs to 17 residues.

J is TRBJ1-2 and V is TRBV6-1; 7 nucleotides agree with TRBD1. V lost 0 bases, J lost 6 bases, and 4 bases stayed unmatched. The CDR3 consists of 14 residues. Per germline, CDR1 MNHNS and CDR2 SASEGT. The CDR3 DNA sequence: TGTGCCAGCAGTGAAGCGGGACAGCCTAATGGCTACACCTTC. It codes for CASSEAGQPNGYTF.

The CDR3 loop is CASSQDYGKPQHF. Written as DNA, the CDR3 is TGTGCCAGCAGCCAGGACTATGGGAAGCCCCAGCATTTT. The V gene is TRBV7-2, the J gene TRBJ1-5, with D unclear. CDR3 size: 13 residues. Germline CDR1 is SGHTA and CDR2 is FQGNSA. V was shortened by 5 bases and J by 8 bases, with 13 bases between the two germline ends.

The CDR3 spells CASSFRDRGPYEQYF. The CDR3 DNA reads TGTGCCAGCAGCTTCCGGGACAGGGGCCCCTACGAGCAGTACTTC. The chain has TRBV7-2 and TRBJ2-7; 10 bases map to TRBD1. CDR1 is SGHTA and CDR2 is FQGNSA in the germline V gene. V lost 3 bases to trimming and J lost 2 bases; unmatched junction nucleotides: 4. The CDR3 runs 15 residues.